The clone carrying this TCR beta chain came up a few times. The data derive from a study of T-cell memory formation after mild COVID-19. CDR3 size: 10 residues. V lost 5 bases and J 7 bases, leaving 8 bases between the germline ends. Germline V gives CDR1 GTSNPN, CDR2 SVGIG (reference sequence). Constant-segment-primed 5'RACE gave TCR alpha and TCR beta cDNA libraries with sample barcodes and UMIs. TCRdb ran MiXCR on the 5' RACE reads and lists one entry per CDR3 protein. The data contain about 240,000 distinct CDR3 sequences, roughly 10% of them singletons. The receptor was derived from a young man who had mild COVID-19 (a few samples of this study predate the infection). Cell type and time point are not known. Sequencing input: PBMCs or a T cell subset sorted from them (not recorded which). This chain links TRBV30 with TRBJ1-2; unclear D gene. The CDR3 protein is CAWGFSGYTF. The CDR3 region has the DNA TGTGCCTGGGGATTCAGTGGCTACACCTTC.